The clone carrying this T cell receptor beta chain was picked up a small number of times. This entry is derived from a study of blood T cells in healthy people across ages. Losses at the gene ends were 3 bases for V and 4 bases for J; bases not matched to a gene: 9. CDR1 is DFQATT, CDR2 SNEGSKA, per germline (reference sequence). The length of the CDR3 is 15 residues. Combining a sample-barcoded 5' primer with a J-beta primer mix, a second PCR ran for roughly 7 to 12 cycles. The authors tagged each cDNA molecule using a template-switch adaptor with 12 random nucleotides. TCRdb analysed the 5' RACE reads with MiXCR anew, one entry per CDR3 protein. The profile shows about a million distinct CDR3 sequences, 35% to 45% of them singletons.

The sample taken for sequencing was blood. This clonotype was obtained from a man in his late teens or twenties in good health. This chain joins TRBV20-1 and TRBJ2-1; TRBD1 matches at 7 bases. The CDR3 region has the DNA TGCAGTGCTAGGATCCGGCAGGGGGTTTACAATGAGCAGTTCTTC. This gives the protein CSARIRQGVYNEQFF.